A selection of T cell receptor beta chains follows, all from one sample in a study of PD-1 blockade in classical Hodgkin lymphoma. The data were produced by immunoSEQ multiplex PCR, yet TCRdb's version contains in-frame clones alone and is incomplete. This sample has more than 25,000 clones; approximately 85% occur once, and the top ten carry 2.4%. The sequencing here drew on CD4+ T cells from blood, taken at baseline. The receptors were sampled from a human donor with classical Hodgkin lymphoma. Both conserved end residues are part of each CDR3. Each record gives: J gene, clone size, V gene, D gene, CDR3 protein, CDR3 DNA. The D gene is left open where the match is weak. Size tells how often a clone was seen (once, few, many) or the class of an expanded clone, and some rows leave it out.

J: TRBJ2-7; size: .; V: TRBV25-1; D: .; CDR3: CASSAERAYEQYF; DNA: TGTGCCAGCAGCGCAGAAAGGGCCTACGAGCAGTACTTC
J: TRBJ1-5; size: .; V: TRBV6-1; D: .; CDR3: CASSGPTGSNQPQHF; DNA: TGTGCCAGCAGTGGACCGACAGGTAGCAATCAGCCCCAGCATTTT
J: TRBJ1-6; size: .; V: TRBV30; D: TRBD1; CDR3: CASATGPGSPLHF; DNA: TGTGCCTCTGCGACAGGGCCCGGATCACCCCTCCACTTT
J: TRBJ1-5; size: .; V: TRBV4-3; D: .; CDR3: CASSQDLGYNQPQHF; DNA: TGCGCCAGCAGCCAAGATTTAGGGTATAATCAGCCCCAGCATTTT
J: TRBJ1-2; size: .; V: TRBV5-4; D: TRBD1; CDR3: CATTHFTGANYGYTF; DNA: TGTGCCACTACTCACTTTACAGGGGCTAACTATGGCTACACCTTC
J: TRBJ2-5; size: .; V: TRBV5-6; D: TRBD2; CDR3: CASSLAGGYQETQYF; DNA: TGTGCCAGCAGCTTAGCGGGAGGGTACCAAGAGACCCAGTACTTC
J: TRBJ1-3; size: .; V: TRBV28; D: TRBD1; CDR3: CATRGTGGNTIYF; DNA: TGTGCCACCAGGGGGACAGGAGGAAACACCATATATTTT
J: TRBJ2-7; size: .; V: TRBV7-9; D: TRBD1; CDR3: CASSFPGQGSYEQYF; DNA: TGTGCCAGCAGCTTCCCGGGACAGGGATCCTACGAGCAGTACTTC
J: TRBJ2-7; size: .; V: TRBV14; D: TRBD1; CDR3: CASSQTGILSYEQYF; DNA: TGTGCCAGCAGCCAGACAGGGATCCTCTCCTACGAGCAGTACTTC
J: TRBJ2-5; size: .; V: TRBV27; D: .; CDR3: CASSLSVGQETQYF; DNA: TGTGCCAGCAGTTTATCGGTAGGGCAAGAGACCCAGTACTTC
J: TRBJ2-2; size: .; V: TRBV7-9; D: .; CDR3: CASSLFSKGNPNTGELFF; DNA: TGTGCCAGCAGCTTATTTTCAAAAGGCAACCCGAACACCGGGGAGCTGTTTTTT
J: TRBJ1-1; size: .; V: TRBV4-2; D: .; CDR3: CASSQNTEAFF; DNA: TGTGCCAGCAGCCAAAACACTGAAGCTTTCTTT
J: TRBJ2-5; size: .; V: TRBV11-2; D: .; CDR3: CASSFGSWYQETQYF; DNA: TGTGCCAGCAGCTTCGGGTCTTGGTACCAAGAGACCCAGTACTTC
J: TRBJ1-4; size: .; V: TRBV6-6; D: .; CDR3: CASSYGGDAEKLFF; DNA: TGTGCCAGCAGTTACGGCGGGGATGCCGAAAAACTGTTTTTT
J: TRBJ2-7; size: .; V: TRBV6-5; D: TRBD2; CDR3: CASSPSGRASYEQYF; DNA: TGTGCCAGCAGCCCCAGCGGGAGGGCCTCCTACGAGCAGTACTTC
J: TRBJ2-1; size: .; V: TRBV5-1; D: TRBD2; CDR3: CASSPGTSVDNEQFF; DNA: TGCGCCAGCAGTCCCGGGACTAGCGTTGACAATGAGCAGTTCTTC
J: TRBJ1-4; size: .; V: TRBV5-1; D: .; CDR3: CASREGRVPTNEKLFF; DNA: TGCGCCAGCAGAGAGGGCAGGGTCCCAACTAATGAAAAACTGTTTTTT
J: TRBJ2-3; size: once; V: TRBV15; D: .; CDR3: CATSRVRAHSNTDTQYF; DNA: TGTGCCACCAGCAGAGTCAGGGCCCATTCAAACACAGATACGCAGTATTTT
J: TRBJ2-1; size: once; V: TRBV5-4; D: .; CDR3: CASSQGGLGVQYNEQFF; DNA: TGTGCCAGCAGCCAAGGGGGTCTGGGGGTCCAATACAATGAGCAGTTCTTC
J: TRBJ2-7; size: .; V: TRBV27; D: TRBD2; CDR3: CASGREGGYEQYF; DNA: TGTGCCAGTGGGCGGGAGGGAGGCTACGAGCAGTACTTC
J: TRBJ1-2; size: .; V: TRBV19; D: .; CDR3: CASSFARAQRDYTF; DNA: TGTGCCAGTAGCTTCGCCAGGGCCCAGAGGGACTACACCTTC
J: TRBJ2-3; size: .; V: TRBV5-1; D: .; CDR3: CASSLAGAITDTQYF; DNA: TGCGCCAGCAGCTTGGCGGGAGCGATCACAGATACGCAGTATTTT
J: TRBJ1-2; size: .; V: TRBV5-5; D: .; CDR3: CASSLVAPPNYGYTF; DNA: TGTGCCAGCAGCTTGGTCGCGCCGCCAAACTATGGCTACACCTTC
J: TRBJ1-3; size: once; V: TRBV18; D: .; CDR3: CASSHDLATSGNTIYF; DNA: TGTGCCAGCTCGCATGACCTAGCTACCTCTGGAAACACCATATATTTT
J: TRBJ2-5; size: .; V: TRBV18; D: .; CDR3: CASSPRNQETQYF; DNA: TGTGCCAGCTCACCTCGTAACCAAGAGACCCAGTACTTC
J: TRBJ2-5; size: .; V: TRBV29-1; D: .; CDR3: CSGGQLRQETQYF; DNA: TGCAGCGGAGGACAGCTCCGCCAAGAGACCCAGTACTTC
J: TRBJ2-2; size: .; V: TRBV19; D: TRBD2; CDR3: CASSIVGLAAYTGELFF; DNA: TGTGCCAGTAGTATAGTTGGACTAGCGGCTTACACCGGGGAGCTGTTTTTT
J: TRBJ2-7; size: .; V: TRBV20-1; D: .; CDR3: CSARESYEQYF; DNA: TGCAGTGCTAGAGAGTCCTACGAGCAGTACTTC
J: TRBJ1-1; size: .; V: TRBV28; D: .; CDR3: CASSLRGLNTEAFF; DNA: TGTGCCAGCAGTTTACGGGGGCTGAACACTGAAGCTTTCTTT
J: TRBJ2-7; size: .; V: TRBV7-2; D: TRBD1; CDR3: CASSLTGGYEQYF; DNA: TGTGCCAGCAGCCTGACAGGGGGCTACGAGCAGTACTTC
J: TRBJ2-7; size: .; V: TRBV7-2; D: TRBD2; CDR3: CASSLSGGSSYEQYF; DNA: TGTGCCAGCAGCTTATCAGGCGGGAGCTCCTACGAGCAGTACTTC
J: TRBJ2-6; size: .; V: TRBV4-2; D: .; CDR3: CASSQDRLLEGANVLTF; DNA: TGTGCCAGCAGCCAAGACCGACTCCTAGAGGGGGCCAACGTCCTGACTTTC
J: TRBJ2-1; size: .; V: TRBV5-5; D: TRBD2; CDR3: CASSLSAGGNEQFF; DNA: TGTGCCAGCAGCTTGAGCGCGGGAGGCAATGAGCAGTTCTTC
J: TRBJ2-2; size: .; V: TRBV19; D: .; CDR3: CASSIARGTGELFF; DNA: TGTGCCAGTAGTATAGCTCGCGGCACCGGGGAGCTGTTTTTT
J: TRBJ2-5; size: .; V: TRBV19; D: TRBD1; CDR3: CASNDRGRGGEQYF; DNA: TGTGCCAGTAACGACAGGGGACGAGGAGGGGAGCAGTACTTC
J: TRBJ2-3; size: .; V: TRBV7-2; D: TRBD2; CDR3: CASRLAGPTDTQYF; DNA: TGTGCCAGCAGGTTAGCGGGGCCCACAGATACGCAGTATTTT
J: TRBJ1-4; size: .; V: TRBV11-2; D: .; CDR3: CASSYRAGASNEKLFF; DNA: TGTGCCAGCAGCTATAGGGCTGGGGCTTCTAATGAAAAACTGTTTTTT
J: TRBJ1-5; size: .; V: TRBV4-1; D: .; CDR3: CASSQVNGNQPQHF; DNA: TGCGCCAGCAGCCAGGTGAACGGCAATCAGCCCCAGCATTTT
J: TRBJ1-3; size: .; V: TRBV10-2; D: TRBD1; CDR3: CASTFGQGGGNTIYF; DNA: TGCGCCAGCACCTTTGGACAGGGCGGCGGAAACACCATATATTTT
J: TRBJ1-5; size: few; V: TRBV7-2; D: TRBD1; CDR3: CASSSAGTGAQPQHF; DNA: TGTGCCAGCAGCTCAGCCGGGACAGGAGCTCAGCCCCAGCATTTT
J: TRBJ1-2; size: few; V: TRBV4-1; D: TRBD1; CDR3: CASSQPTGTSYGYTF; DNA: TGCGCCAGCAGCCAACCGACAGGGACCTCCTATGGCTACACCTTC
J: TRBJ2-6; size: .; V: TRBV2; D: .; CDR3: CASSSSRAPGANVLTF; DNA: TGTGCCAGCAGTTCCTCGAGGGCCCCTGGGGCCAACGTCCTGACTTTC
J: TRBJ2-2; size: .; V: TRBV7-2; D: .; CDR3: CASSLVSTGELFF; DNA: TGTGCCAGCAGCTTAGTCAGCACCGGGGAGCTGTTTTTT